Below, one T cell receptor gamma chain is given with its context. With a much larger clone just one base away, this may be a read error. The sample originates from a study of gamma-delta chains in newborns, infants, children. Whole-study context: Microbial exposure reportedly drives polyclonal innate γδ T cell expansion after birth.

TCRdb called clones from the reads again using CATT. The sample lists roughly 1,700 gamma-chain clones; almost 70% were seen once. The germline CDR1 and CDR2 sequences are GITISATS and ISYDGTV (reference sequence). CDR3 length: 15 amino acids. This receptor was taken from a child who was a newborn, infant or young child, either healthy, febrile or measles-vaccinated (not recorded which). The sample taken for sequencing was blood. The gene calls are TRGV9 and TRGJP. The J gene is not listed in TCRdb, so it was assigned here from a DNA match to germline. CDR3 amino acids: CALWEQELGKKNKVF. CDR3 DNA: TGTGCCTTGTGGGAACAAGAGTTGGGCAAAAAAAACAAGGTATTT.